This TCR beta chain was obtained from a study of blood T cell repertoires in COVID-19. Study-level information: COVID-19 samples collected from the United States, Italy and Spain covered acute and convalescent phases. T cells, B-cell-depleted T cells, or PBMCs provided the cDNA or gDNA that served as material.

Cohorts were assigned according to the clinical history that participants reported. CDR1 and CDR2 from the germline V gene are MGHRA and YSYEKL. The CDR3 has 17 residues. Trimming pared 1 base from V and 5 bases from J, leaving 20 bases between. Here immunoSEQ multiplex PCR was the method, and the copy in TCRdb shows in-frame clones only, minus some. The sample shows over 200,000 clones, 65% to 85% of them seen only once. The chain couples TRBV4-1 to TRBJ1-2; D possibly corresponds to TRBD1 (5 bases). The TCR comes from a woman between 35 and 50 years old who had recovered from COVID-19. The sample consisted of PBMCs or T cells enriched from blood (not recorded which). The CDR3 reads CASSQALLAGQEYGYTF. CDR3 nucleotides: TGCGCCAGCAGCCAAGCGCTCTTAGCGGGGCAGGAATATGGCTACACCTTC.